Here is one T cell receptor (beta chain) with its context. V lost 5 bases to trimming and J lost 8 bases, with 18 bases between them. In germline, CDR1 is SEHNR, CDR2 FQNEAQ (reference sequence). The CDR3 loop spans 15 amino acids. The study assigned cohorts using participant-reported clinical history. Per the authors' pipeline: Estimation of nucleated cell counts relied on the amplification of reference gene primers. Produced via immunoSEQ multiplex PCR; TCRdb's table is partial and in-frame only. V, J and clone size reflect that table, while D and trimming were determined from the DNA. Of 200,000 to 300,000 clones listed, 70% to 90% were seen once; the top ten hold less than 4%. This record comes from a study of blood T cell repertoires in COVID-19. Study in general: PBMCs, B-cell-depleted T cells, or T cells provided the cDNA or gDNA that made up the material.

The V and J genes are TRBV7-9 and TRBJ1-4; D remains ambiguous. Material for sequencing was PBMCs or T cells enriched from blood (not recorded which). The TCR sequence derives from a woman aged 40 to 50 with acute COVID-19. In DNA, the CDR3 is TGTGCCAGCAGCCTTTTCGGGGAGGGAAGAGAAAAACTGTTTTTT. Residues: CASSLFGEGREKLFF. The variable domain in full, completed from reference TRBV7-9 and TRBJ1-4, reads DTGVSQNPRHKITKRGQNVTFRCDPISEHNRLYWYRQTLGQGPEFLTYFQNEAQLEKSRLLSDRFSAERPKGSFSTLEIQRTEQGDSAMYLCASSLFGEGREKLFFGSGTQLSVL.